This T cell receptor beta chain is from a study of breast tumors, draining lymph nodes, adjacent tissues. The study's findings and limits: That most tumor T cells come from lymph nodes remained unproven.

In regard to this clonotype: Its antigen is undetermined.

TCRdb ran MiXCR on the multiplex PCR reads and lists one entry per CDR3 protein. The sample has some 97,000 distinct CDR3 sequences; approximately 21% are singletons. The junction had 4 bases not matched to a gene; V was cut back by 0 bases and J by 6 bases. Germline V CDR1 and CDR2: MNHEY, SVGEGT. This CDR3 comprises 15 residues. The lymph nodes were axillary draining lymph nodes from breast cancer patients. The sequenced material came from axillary lymph node tissue. The receptor was derived from a female donor with breast cancer. Some clones in this sample may be carry-over from other donors' samples. The V call is TRBV6-2 or TRBV6-3, the J call TRBJ2-3; 9 nucleotides match TRBD2. The CDR3 region has the DNA TGTGCCAGCAGTTACTCGCGGACTAGCGTCGATACGCAGTATTTT. Protein: CASSYSRTSVDTQYF.